This T cell receptor beta chain was sequenced for a study of radiation and T cells in renal cell carcinoma. Study-level information: Nephrectomy followed 15 Gy stereotactic body radiation by 4 weeks.

Repertoires were generated with immunoSEQ multiplex PCR, while TCRdb's copy carries only in-frame clones and drops some. Of around 160,000 clones in the sample, roughly nine tenths are singletons; the top ten hold 3.5% to 5%. Whole-study findings and limits: In blood, top tumor clones expanded by 2 weeks, shrinking by 4. Baseline intratumoral clonotype presence is unknown without pretreatment biopsies.

CDR1 is LNHDA, CDR2 SQIVND, per germline (reference sequence). V dropped 3 bases and J dropped 5 bases, with 10 bases sitting between them. The CDR3 runs to 14 residues. Noted time point: baseline pretreatment blood. The treatment denotes: 15 Gy SBRT to primary tumor, nephrectomy 4 weeks later. As regards this clone: As yet, its antigen is unknown.

The chain uses TRBV19 and TRBJ2-2; the D is unclear. The receptor was derived from a woman between 70 and 85 years old with renal cell carcinoma. The sample was blood, taken from a patient whose treatment included radiotherapy and nephrectomy. The CDR3 protein is CASSIHPGTGELFF. The CDR3 nucleotides read TGTGCCAGTAGTATCCACCCAGGAACCGGGGAGCTGTTTTTT.